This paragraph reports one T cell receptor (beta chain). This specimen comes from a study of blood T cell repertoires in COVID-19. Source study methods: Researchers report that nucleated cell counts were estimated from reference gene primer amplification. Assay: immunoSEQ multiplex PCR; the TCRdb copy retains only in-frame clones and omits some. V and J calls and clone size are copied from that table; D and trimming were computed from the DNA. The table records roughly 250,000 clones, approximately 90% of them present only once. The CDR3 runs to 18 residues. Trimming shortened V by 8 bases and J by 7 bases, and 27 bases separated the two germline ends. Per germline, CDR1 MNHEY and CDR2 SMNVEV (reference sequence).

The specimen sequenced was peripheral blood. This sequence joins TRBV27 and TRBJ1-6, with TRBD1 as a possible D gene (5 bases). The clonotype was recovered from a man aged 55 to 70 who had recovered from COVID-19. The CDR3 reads CASASPWGKALGNSPLHF. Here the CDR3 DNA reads TGTGCCAGCGCGTCCCCTTGGGGCAAGGCCCTCGGCAATTCACCCCTCCACTTT.